This T cell receptor beta chain appears in the sequencing data of a study of blood T cells in healthy people across ages. Study-level results: TCR beta diversity, measured per million T cells, fell in a roughly linear way with age. What prevented conclusive comparison of naive and antigen-experienced cells was that PBMCs were unsorted.

Details on this clonotype: Antigen: not known.

A second PCR, run for roughly 7 to 12 cycles, used a sample-barcoded 5' primer plus a J-beta primer mix. Carrying 12 random nucleotides, a template-switch adaptor labeled each individual cDNA molecule. TCRdb used MiXCR to reprocess the 5' RACE reads, holding one entry per CDR3 protein. The table lists fewer than 1 million distinct CDR3 sequences, 44% of them singletons. V was clipped by 2 bases and J by 1 base, with 11 bases between them. This CDR3 spans 15 amino acids. Germline loops: CDR1 MNHNS, CDR2 SASEGT. Sequences were obtained from blood. This sequence was found in a man aged 55 to 69 in good health. The chain is built from TRBV6-1 and TRBJ2-5; D perhaps matches TRBD1 (6 bases). Here the CDR3 reads CASSELTGSQETQYF. For the CDR3, the DNA is TGTGCCAGCAGTGAATTAACAGGGAGCCAAGAGACCCAGTACTTC.